The rows below give T cell receptor beta chains drawn from one sample of a study of response to subunit inactivated influenza vaccine. Via MiXCR, TCRdb re-called the RT-PCR reads, giving one row per CDR3 protein. Among over 800,000 distinct CDR3 sequences listed, around 20% were seen once. This specimen was PBMCs from blood, taken 5 to 6 days after vaccination. Every receptor here comes from a man aged 45-60 years who received an inactivated influenza vaccine. CDR3s include the opening cysteine and the closing phenylalanine or tryptophan. D genes are given only for firm matches. Part of the rows lack a size; the others show once, few, many or a class for expanded clones.

J gene | V gene | clone size | CDR3 length | D gene | CDR3 DNA | CDR3 protein
TRBJ2-3 | TRBV18 | . | 15 | . | TGTGCCAGCTCATCATACGTCGGTAGCGGAGATACGCAGTATTTT | CASSSYVGSGDTQYF
TRBJ2-1 | TRBV29-1 | few | 14 | . | TGCAGCTTTTCACACCAGAGCTCCTACAATGAGCAGTTCTTC | CSFSHQSSYNEQFF
TRBJ2-5 | TRBV12-3/TRBV12-4 | . | 16 | . | TGTGCCAGCAGTTGGGACAGCCGGGGGGGCAGTCAGACCCAGTACTTC | CASSWDSRGGSQTQYF
TRBJ2-5 | TRBV6-1 | few | 18 | TRBD2 | TGTGCCAGCAGCCAGATACTAGCGGGGGGGCAATTTGGAGAGACCCAGTACTTC | CASSQILAGGQFGETQYF
TRBJ2-3 | TRBV29-1 | few | 13 | . | TGCAGCGGGCATCCAGGCCGCACAGATACGCAGTATTTT | CSGHPGRTDTQYF
TRBJ1-6 | TRBV5-1 | . | 17 | . | TGCGCCAGCAGCTTACTTCCCCTTGGGGGAGCAAATTCACCCCTCCACTTT | CASSLLPLGGANSPLHF
TRBJ2-5 | TRBV12-3/TRBV12-4 | . | 16 | . | TGTGCCAGCAGTTTTTTTCCGGTAGGGCCCGAAGAGACCCAGTACTTC | CASSFFPVGPEETQYF
TRBJ2-6 | TRBV12-3/TRBV12-4 | few | 20 | TRBD1 | TGTGCCAGCAGTTTAGCCCGACAGGGAGTAATAGGAGCTGGGGCCAACGTCCTGACTTTC | CASSLARQGVIGAGANVLTF
TRBJ2-2 | TRBV20-1 | few | 16 | . | TGCAGTGCTAGAGATCTGAGCTCAACGAACACCGGGGAGCTGTTTTTT | CSARDLSSTNTGELFF
TRBJ1-1 | TRBV4-2 | . | 16 | . | TGTGCCAGCAGCCAAGAAGGGGGGGGAAGGAACACTGAAGCTTTCTTT | CASSQEGGGRNTEAFF
TRBJ2-5 | TRBV7-9 | . | 14 | . | TGTGCCAGCAGCTTATGGCCGGGGGAGGAGACCCAGTACTTC | CASSLWPGEETQYF
TRBJ2-7 | TRBV5-1 | few | 16 | TRBD1 | TGCGCCAGCAGCCCGAGTGTGGACAGGGGATCCTACGAGCAGTACTTC | CASSPSVDRGSYEQYF
TRBJ2-7 | TRBV28 | . | 18 | TRBD2 | TGTGCCAGCAGTCTCCCCTTAACTAGCGGGGGAAGCTCCTACGAGCAGTACTTC | CASSLPLTSGGSSYEQYF
TRBJ2-7 | TRBV7-2 | . | 14 | . | TGTGCCAGCAGCCGCGTGGCAGGGTCGAGGGAGCAGTACTTC | CASSRVAGSREQYF
TRBJ2-1 | TRBV5-1 | few | 11 | . | TGCGCCAGCAGCTTGATACGGGAGCAGTTCTTC | CASSLIREQFF
TRBJ1-1 | TRBV4-2 | . | 17 | . | TGTGCCAGCAGCCAAGTGGCCGCCACCATGGAGAACACTGAAGCTTTCTTT | CASSQVAATMENTEAFF
TRBJ2-1 | TRBV5-1 | few | 15 | . | TGCGCCAGCAGCGAACAGAGCCTCACCTACAATGAGCAGTTCTTC | CASSEQSLTYNEQFF
TRBJ2-7 | TRBV11-2 | few | 12 | TRBD1 | TGTGCCAGCAGCTCCGACAGGGGAGTGCAGTACTTC | CASSSDRGVQYF